This T cell receptor (beta chain) originates from a study of shared clonotypes between healthy human individuals. As for the study in general: Three plates were used per donor for CD4 naive, three for CD4 memory, two for CD8 naive and one for CD8 memory.

Each subset's genomic DNA was split evenly across several immunoSEQ plates. TCRdb's table, derived via immunoSEQ multiplex PCR, lists solely in-frame clones and lacks some. The data contain some 2,100,000 clones, roughly 95% of them singletons. CDR3 length equals 14 residues. Germline lookup yields CDR1 LGHNA and CDR2 YSLEER. V lost 4 bases and J lost 0; bases outside the gene matches: 3. The chain carries TRBV4-3 and TRBJ2-7; TRBD1 agrees at 7 bases. The TCR comes from a man younger than 35 in good health. The material sequenced was naive CD4+ T cells sorted from blood. Subset described: CD45RA+ positively selected. The CDR3 loop reads CASSLRDSSYEQYF. The DNA of the CDR3 is TGCGCCAGCAGCCTACGGGACAGCTCCTACGAGCAGTACTTC.